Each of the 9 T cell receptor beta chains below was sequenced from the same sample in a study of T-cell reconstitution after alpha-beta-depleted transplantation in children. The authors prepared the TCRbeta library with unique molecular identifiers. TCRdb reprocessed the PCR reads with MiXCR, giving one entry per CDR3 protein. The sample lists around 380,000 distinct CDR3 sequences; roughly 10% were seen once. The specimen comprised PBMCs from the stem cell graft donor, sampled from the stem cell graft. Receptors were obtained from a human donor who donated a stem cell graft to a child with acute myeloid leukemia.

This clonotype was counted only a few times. The CDR3 coding sequence is TGCAGTGCTAGAGCGGGACTAGCGAGCTCCTACAATGAGCAGTTCTTC. It yields the protein CSARAGLASSYNEQFF. The chain recombines TRBV20-1 with TRBJ2-1; 10 bases line up with TRBD2. This CDR3 is 16 amino acids long. The germline V gene has CDR1 DFQATT and CDR2 SNEGSKA (reference sequence). Unmatched junction bases numbered 3, after V lost 1 base and J lost 0 bases.

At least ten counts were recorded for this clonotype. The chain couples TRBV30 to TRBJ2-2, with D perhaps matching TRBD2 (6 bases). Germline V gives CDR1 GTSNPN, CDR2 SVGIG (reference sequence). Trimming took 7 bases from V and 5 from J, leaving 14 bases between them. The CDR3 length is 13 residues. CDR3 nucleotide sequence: TGTGCCTCCCTAGCGTCCGGGACCGGGGAGCTGTTTTTT. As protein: CASLASGTGELFF.

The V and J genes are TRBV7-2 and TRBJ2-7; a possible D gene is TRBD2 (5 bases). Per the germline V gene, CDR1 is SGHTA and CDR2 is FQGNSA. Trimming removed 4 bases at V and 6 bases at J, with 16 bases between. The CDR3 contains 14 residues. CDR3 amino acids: CASSSQLVSGEQYF. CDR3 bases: TGTGCCAGCAGCTCGCAACTAGTTTCGGGCGAGCAGTACTTC.

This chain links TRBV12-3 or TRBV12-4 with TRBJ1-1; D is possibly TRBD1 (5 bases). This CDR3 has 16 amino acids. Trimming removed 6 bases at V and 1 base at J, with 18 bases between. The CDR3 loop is CASSHPGGDWNTEAFF. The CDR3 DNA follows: TGTGCCAGCAGCCACCCGGGAGGGGACTGGAACACTGAAGCTTTCTTT.

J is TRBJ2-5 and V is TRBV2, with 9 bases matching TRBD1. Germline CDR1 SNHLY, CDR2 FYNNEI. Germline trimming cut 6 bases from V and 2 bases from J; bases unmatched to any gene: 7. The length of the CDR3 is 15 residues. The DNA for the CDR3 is TGTGCCAGCAGAGAGGAGGGACAGGGACAAGAGACCCAGTACTTC. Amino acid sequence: CASREEGQGQETQYF.

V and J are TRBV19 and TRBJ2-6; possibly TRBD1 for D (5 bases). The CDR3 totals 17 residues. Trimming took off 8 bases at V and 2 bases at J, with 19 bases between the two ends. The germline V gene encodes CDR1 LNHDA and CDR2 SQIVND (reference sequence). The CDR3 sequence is CASSWGLVGAGANVLTF. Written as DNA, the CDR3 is TGTGCCAGTTCCTGGGGTCTAGTAGGGGCTGGGGCCAACGTCCTGACTTTC.

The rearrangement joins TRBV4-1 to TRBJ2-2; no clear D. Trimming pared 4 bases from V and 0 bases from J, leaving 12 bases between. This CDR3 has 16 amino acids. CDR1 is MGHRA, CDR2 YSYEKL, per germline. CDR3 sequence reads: CASSPGLGPNTGELFF. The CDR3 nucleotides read TGCGCCAGCAGCCCCGGTTTGGGTCCGAACACCGGGGAGCTGTTTTTT.

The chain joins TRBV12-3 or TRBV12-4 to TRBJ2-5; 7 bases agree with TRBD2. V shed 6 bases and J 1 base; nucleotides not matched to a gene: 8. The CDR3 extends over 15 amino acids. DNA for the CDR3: TGTGCCAGCAGCCCCTTGGCGGGAGTCCAAGAGACCCAGTACTTC. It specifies CASSPLAGVQETQYF.

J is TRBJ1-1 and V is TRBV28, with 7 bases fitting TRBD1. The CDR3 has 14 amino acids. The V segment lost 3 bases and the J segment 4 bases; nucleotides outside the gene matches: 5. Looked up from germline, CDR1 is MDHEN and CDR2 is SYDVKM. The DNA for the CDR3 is TGTGCCAGCAGTTTTGTTGCAGGGGGCACTGAAGCTTTCTTT. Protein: CASSFVAGGTEAFF.